Ten or more counts support the clone carrying this TCR beta chain. Its antigen remains unidentified. Then a second PCR, running roughly 7 to 11 cycles, was carried out with a sample-barcoded 5' primer and a J-beta primer mix. Every sample gave at least 2.5 million paired-end reads containing CDR3. One entry per CDR3 protein, called by TCRdb with MiXCR from the 5' RACE reads. The sample contains 850,000 or so distinct CDR3 sequences, about 28% of which appear only once. The entry originates in a study of blood T cells in healthy people across ages. Regarding the study as a whole: Higher naive T cell percentage went strongly together with higher TCR beta diversity. Age brought a roughly linear fall in TCR beta diversity measured per million T cells.

Trimming took off 7 bases at V and 10 bases at J, with 11 bases between the two ends. Looked up from germline, CDR1 is MDHEN and CDR2 is SYDVKM. This CDR3 comprises 11 residues. Isolation yielded PBMCs, at least 6.5 million per sample, in every case. The specimen was blood. The chain carries TRBV28 and TRBJ2-1; a possible D gene is TRBD2 (5 bases). The source of this sequence is a woman older than 75 in good health. CDR3 DNA: TGTGCCAGCACCAGCAGAGGGGAGCAGTTCTTC. Translating gives CASTSRGEQFF.